This T cell receptor beta chain was sequenced for a study of cytomegalovirus exposure and HLA in healthy donors. Study as a whole: From HLA-typed donors, an early data release held about 92 million unique TCRs. General study points: In an earlier analysis, most TCR beta V segments were productive about 87% or about 30% of the time.

The PCR contained 60 Vbeta and 13 Jbeta primers. The data were produced by immunoSEQ multiplex PCR, yet TCRdb's version contains in-frame clones alone and is incomplete. Here the sample table reports about 140,000 clones. As regards this clone: What it recognizes is unknown.

The V gene lost 2 bases and the J gene lost 3 bases, with 23 bases spanning the gap. This CDR3 has 18 amino acids. This clonotype was obtained from a woman aged 18-29 years in good health and CMV-seronegative. The sample taken for sequencing was PBMCs. The J gene is TRBJ1-1, the V gene TRBV5-3; D ambiguous. TRBV5-3 is treated as an ORF (open reading frame) with a function not yet certain. In DNA form, the CDR3 reads TGTGCCAGAAGCTTTTTTCAGTTCGATGAGGAATGGGACACTGAAGCTTTCTTT. Translating it yields CARSFFQFDEEWDTEAFF.